These 2 T cell receptor beta chains came from one sample sequenced in a study of blood T cell repertoires in COVID-19. This table comes from immunoSEQ multiplex PCR, and its TCRdb copy is limited to in-frame clones, with some not included. This table holds approximately 31,000 clones, 80% to 90% found once. Sequenced input: peripheral blood. The receptors here all came from a woman older than 75 with active or convalescent COVID-19.

This chain uses TRBV2 with TRBJ1-5; D might be TRBD1 (6 bases). The length of the CDR3 is 12 residues. Trimming took off 1 base at V and 12 bases at J, with 10 bases between the two ends. The germline gives CDR1 SNHLY, CDR2 FYNNEI. CDR3 amino acids: CASSEEGQYQHF. Written as DNA, the CDR3 is TGTGCCAGCAGTGAAGAAGGACAGTACCAGCATTTT.

This clone occurred a few times. V and J are TRBV7-6 and TRBJ1-5, with a possible D match to TRBD1 (5 bases). The germline V gene has CDR1 SGHVS and CDR2 FNYEAQ. The CDR3 consists of 14 residues. V was trimmed by 4 bases and J by 0 bases, leaving 7 bases between them. The CDR3 loop is CASSSTVSNQPQHF. CDR3 in DNA: TGTGCCAGCAGCTCGACAGTTAGCAATCAGCCCCAGCATTTT. Together with reference TRBV7-6 and TRBJ1-5, the CDR3 gives the full variable domain: GAGVSQSPRYKVTKRGQDVALRCDPISGHVSLYWYRQALGQGPEFLTYFNYEAQQDKSGLPNDRFSAERPEGSISTLTIQRTEQRDSAMYRCASSSTVSNQPQHFGDGTRLSIL.